These T cell receptor beta chains were read from a single sample in a study of CD4 T cells in relation to SARS-CoV-2 and coronaviruses. Sequencing was performed with immunoSEQ multiplex PCR; in TCRdb, only in-frame clones are kept and a portion is missing. This table holds about 31,000 clones, 72% found once. The antigens of these receptors remain unknown. Sequencing input: CD4+ T cells from PBMCs, cultured in vitro. Source of these receptors: a human donor in good health. The CDR3 runs from the conserved cysteine through the conserved F or W. D genes are given only for firm matches. Clone size is not always given. Where it is, it says once, few, many or a class for expanded clones.

v_call	clone_size	cdr3_length	j_call	d_call	cdr3_aa	cdr3_nt
TRBV2	NA	13	TRBJ2-2	NA	CASSSSYTGELFF	TGTGCCAGCAGTAGCTCTTACACCGGGGAGCTGTTTTTT
TRBV23-1	NA	15	TRBJ2-5	TRBD2	CASPLGAGGIETQYF	TGCGCCAGCCCTCTGGGGGCGGGGGGGATTGAGACCCAGTACTTC
TRBV27	NA	15	TRBJ2-1	TRBD2	CASSLAGGIRNEQFF	TGTGCCAGCAGCCTAGCGGGAGGGATTCGAAATGAGCAGTTCTTC
TRBV5-1	NA	13	TRBJ1-1	NA	CASTLEGTTEAFF	TGCGCCAGCACCCTGGAGGGGACCACTGAAGCTTTCTTT
TRBV3-1/TRBV3-2	NA	11	TRBJ2-7	NA	CASSQGRSQYF	TGTGCCAGCAGCCAGGGCCGCTCGCAGTACTTC
TRBV18	NA	14	TRBJ2-7	NA	CASSQEGGLGEQYF	TGTGCCAGCTCACAGGAGGGGGGTTTAGGCGAGCAGTACTTC
TRBV6-2/TRBV6-3	NA	16	TRBJ2-7	NA	CASSYRYRIGTYEQYF	TGTGCCAGCAGTTACCGCTACAGAATCGGGACCTACGAGCAGTACTTC
TRBV3-1/TRBV3-2	NA	12	TRBJ2-3	NA	CASSHRTDTQYF	TGTGCCAGCAGCCACCGCACAGATACGCAGTATTTT
TRBV12-3/TRBV12-4	NA	12	TRBJ2-1	NA	CASEGTYNEQFF	TGTGCCAGCGAAGGGACCTACAATGAGCAGTTCTTC
TRBV7-8	few	15	TRBJ1-6	NA	CASSEGQRYNSPLHF	TGTGCCAGCAGCGAGGGACAAAGGTATAATTCACCCCTCCACTTT
TRBV7-9	NA	15	TRBJ1-5	NA	CASSPTPQQSQPQHF	TGTGCCAGCAGCCCAACCCCGCAACAGAGCCAGCCCCAGCATTTT
TRBV10-2	NA	16	TRBJ1-2	TRBD1	CASSLWGQVSRGGYTF	TGCGCCAGCAGTTTATGGGGACAGGTCTCCCGGGGCGGCTACACCTTC
TRBV6-6	NA	14	TRBJ2-4	NA	CASSRPNPKNIQYF	TGTGCCAGCAGTCGCCCTAACCCCAAAAACATTCAGTACTTC
TRBV10-3	NA	14	TRBJ2-7	NA	CAISESRGEDEQYF	TGTGCCATCAGTGAGTCCAGGGGGGAGGACGAGCAGTACTTC
TRBV10-2	once	17	TRBJ2-7	TRBD1	CASSRSPPGQGSSEQYF	TGCGCCAGCAGTCGGTCTCCTCCGGGACAGGGCTCCAGCGAGCAGTACTTC
TRBV5-1	NA	15	TRBJ1-4	TRBD1	CASSLDGDSREKLFF	TGCGCCAGCAGCTTGGATGGGGACAGCCGGGAAAAACTGTTTTTT
TRBV3-1/TRBV3-2	NA	15	TRBJ1-6	TRBD1	CASSQESSGGSPLHF	TGTGCCAGCAGCCAAGAAAGCTCAGGGGGGTCACCCCTCCACTTT
TRBV9	NA	16	TRBJ2-2	TRBD2	CASSVAASGGTGELFF	TGTGCCAGCAGCGTAGCTGCTAGCGGGGGGACCGGGGAGCTGTTTTTT
TRBV28	few	13	TRBJ2-7	TRBD1	CASSAGGIREQYF	TGTGCCAGCAGCGCAGGGGGAATTCGAGAGCAGTACTTC
TRBV5-8	NA	14	TRBJ2-5	TRBD2	CASSPAGVQETQYF	TGTGCCAGCAGCCCAGCGGGAGTTCAAGAGACCCAGTACTTC
TRBV5-1	NA	16	TRBJ2-3	TRBD2	CASSRRTSGSTDTQYF	TGCGCCAGCAGCAGGAGGACTAGCGGGAGCACAGATACGCAGTATTTT
TRBV3-1/TRBV3-2	NA	13	TRBJ2-1	NA	CASSTTSYNEQFF	TGTGCCAGCAGCACAACCAGTTACAATGAGCAGTTCTTC
TRBV7-6	NA	15	TRBJ2-1	NA	CASSPIQGSYNEQFF	TGTGCCAGCAGCCCGATACAGGGTTCCTACAATGAGCAGTTCTTC
TRBV27	NA	17	TRBJ2-5	TRBD2	CASSPLKDPSGGETQYF	TGTGCCAGCAGTCCTTTAAAAGACCCTAGCGGGGGGGAGACCCAGTACTTC
TRBV2	NA	13	TRBJ2-3	NA	CASSELGRGTQYF	TGTGCCAGCAGTGAATTGGGCAGGGGTACGCAGTATTTT
TRBV7-2	NA	11	TRBJ2-1	NA	CASSLFNEQFF	TGTGCCAGCAGCTTATTCAATGAGCAGTTCTTC
TRBV19	NA	14	TRBJ2-1	TRBD1	CASSIMGQGNEQFF	TGTGCCAGTAGTATAATGGGACAGGGGAATGAGCAGTTCTTC
TRBV14	NA	15	TRBJ2-3	NA	CASSQHGVGTDTQYF	TGTGCCAGCAGCCAACACGGCGTCGGAACAGATACGCAGTATTTT
TRBV7-8	NA	16	TRBJ2-3	NA	CASSSPAGDRTDTQYF	TGTGCCAGCAGTTCTCCAGCTGGGGACCGCACAGATACGCAGTATTTT
TRBV19	NA	15	TRBJ2-7	NA	CASSPRGDGYYEQYF	TGTGCCAGTAGCCCGAGGGGGGACGGATACTACGAGCAGTACTTC
TRBV19	NA	18	TRBJ2-6	TRBD1	CASSLPGQGSAGANVLTF	TGTGCCAGTAGCCTTCCGGGACAGGGGTCCGCTGGGGCCAACGTCCTGACTTTC
TRBV7-2	NA	18	TRBJ1-6	NA	CASSLGGLPSSYNSPLHF	TGTGCCAGCAGCTTAGGGGGATTGCCAAGCTCCTATAATTCACCCCTCCACTTT
TRBV18	NA	13	TRBJ1-6	NA	CASSPGINSPLHF	TGTGCCAGCTCCCCCGGGATTAATTCACCCCTCCACTTT
TRBV18	NA	14	TRBJ1-1	NA	CASSPTGTLIEAFF	TGTGCCAGCTCACCAACCGGGACCCTAATAGAAGCTTTCTTT